This T cell receptor (beta chain) was captured by sequencing in a study of blood T cell repertoires in COVID-19. This CDR3 has 13 amino acids. Germline CDR1 is SGHNT and CDR2 is YENEEA. V was shortened by 4 bases and J by 6 bases, with 11 bases between the two germline ends. Only in-frame clones appear in the TCRdb table, and some are missing; sequencing was by immunoSEQ multiplex PCR. The sample holds approximately 480,000 clones, 75% to 90% seen once. The sequence was collected from a young man with COVID-19, enrolled during active disease. The chain employs TRBV11-3 and TRBJ2-3; tentatively, D is TRBD1 (5 bases). Sequencing input: peripheral blood. The DNA for the CDR3 is TGTGCCAGCAGCTCCCGACAGCCGGATACGCAGTATTTT. This gives the protein CASSSRQPDTQYF.